This entry lists 8 T cell receptor beta chains sequenced from one sample in a study of shared clonotypes between healthy human individuals. Sequencing used immunoSEQ multiplex PCR; TCRdb keeps in-frame clones, though not all of them. Altogether 500,000 to 650,000 clones are present, roughly 79% being singletons, with the ten largest covering about 12%. Sequencing was performed on PBMCs. All receptors come from a woman between 40 and 55 years old in good health. Some clones in this sample may be carry-over from other donors' samples.

The chain has TRBV9 and TRBJ1-2, with D unclear. V lost 0 bases and J 2 bases, leaving 8 bases between the germline ends. Per germline, CDR1 SGDLS and CDR2 YYNGEE. This CDR3 has 14 amino acids. The CDR3 reads CASSVEGRNYGYTF. Written as DNA, the CDR3 is TGTGCCAGCAGCGTAGAAGGCAGGAACTATGGCTACACCTTC.

CDR3 residues: CASSGRGGGMEGYTF. The DNA of the CDR3 is TGTGCCAGCAGTGGAAGAGGGGGCGGTATGGAAGGCTACACCTTC. The chain employs TRBV2 and TRBJ1-2; TRBD1 aligns across 7 bases. The V gene's germline CDR1 is SNHLY and CDR2 FYNNEI. After removal of 4 bases from V and 8 bases from J, the junction contained 13 bases not matched to a gene. The CDR3 contains 15 residues. Full variable domain (outside the CDR3, taken from reference TRBV2 and TRBJ1-2): EPEVTQTPSHQVTQMGQEVILRCVPISNHLYFYWYRQILGQKVEFLVSFYNNEISEKSEIFDDQFSVERPDGSNFTLKIRSTKLEDSAMYFCASSGRGGGMEGYTFGSGTRLTVV.

The V and J genes are TRBV6-6 and TRBJ2-1, with 13 nucleotides matching TRBD2. Germline V gene lookup returns CDR1 MNHNY and CDR2 SVGAGI (reference sequence). The trim removed 5 bases at V and 6 bases at J, leaving 4 bases unmatched. This CDR3 has 15 amino acids. The CDR3 reads CASSRRTSGSNEQFF. In DNA form, the CDR3 reads TGTGCCAGCAGTCGTCGGACTAGCGGGAGCAATGAGCAGTTCTTC.

The rearrangement uses TRBV21-1 and TRBJ2-7; TRBD1, the table's D call, was not compared with the DNA. TRBV21-1 is noted as a pseudogene. This CDR3 spans 15 amino acids. The CDR3 region is CASSKGGRGSYEQYF. The CDR3 DNA follows: TGTGCCAGCAGCAAAGGGGGCAGGGGATCGTACGAGCAGTACTTC.

In this sample, this clone turned up many times. The chain recombines TRBV18 with TRBJ2-3, with D maybe TRBD1 (5 bases). CDR1 and CDR2 (germline): KGHSH, LQKENI. The CDR3 is made up of 14 amino acids. Trimming pared 2 bases from V and 0 bases from J, leaving 6 bases between. The CDR3 sequence is CASSPGASTDTQYF. Here the CDR3 DNA reads TGTGCCAGCTCACCAGGGGCTAGCACAGATACGCAGTATTTT.

The chain combines TRBV27 with TRBJ1-1; no clear D gene. V dropped 6 bases and J dropped 1 base, with 9 bases sitting between them. CDR1 and CDR2 (germline): MNHEY, SMNVEV (reference sequence). The CDR3 consists of 13 residues. In DNA form, the CDR3 reads TGTGCCAGCAGATTAGGAAAGAACACTGAAGCTTTCTTT. Its protein is CASRLGKNTEAFF.

This clone was observed a single time. The rearrangement links TRBV28 to TRBJ2-7; D unclear. V was cut by 1 base and J by 4 bases, with 5 bases left in between. The V gene's germline CDR1 is MDHEN and CDR2 SYDVKM. This CDR3 spans 12 amino acids. CDR3 region: CASSLLEYEQYF. The CDR3 DNA follows: TGTGCCAGCAGTTTATTGGAATACGAGCAGTACTTC.

The chain has TRBV7-2 and TRBJ2-5; 10 nucleotides align to TRBD1. The CDR3 consists of 15 residues. The V gene end was trimmed by 4 bases and the J gene end by 5 bases; junction bases not matched to a gene: 7. Germline loops: CDR1 SGHTA, CDR2 FQGNSA. The CDR3 here is CASSSSTGGWETQYF. The CDR3 nucleotides read TGTGCCAGCAGCTCCTCGACAGGGGGCTGGGAGACCCAGTACTTC. Drawing the rest from reference TRBV7-2 and TRBJ2-5, the complete variable domain is GAGVSQSPSNKVTEKGKDVELRCDPISGHTALYWYRQSLGQGLEFLIYFQGNSAPDKSGLPSDRFSAERTGGSVSTLTIQRTQQEDSAVYLCASSSSTGGWETQYFGPGTRLLVL.